This TCR beta chain was captured in a study of beta chain features in type 1 diabetes. CDR1 is GTSNPN and CDR2 is SVGIG in the germline V gene (reference sequence). This CDR3 region has 12 residues. The V end was cut by 0 bases, the J end by 4 bases, with 7 bases between. With regard to this clone: As yet, its antigen is unknown.

Study observations and caveats: Patients with Type 1 diabetes showed moderately but significantly shorter TCRB CDR3s in all four CD4+ subsets.

Expressed TCRB transcripts were sequenced because the entire RNA isolate underwent reverse transcription. Produced via immunoSEQ multiplex PCR; TCRdb's table is partial and in-frame only. This sample has about 370,000 clones; around 10% occur once, and the top ten carry 0.6%. Sequenced: central memory CD4+ T cells from blood. This rearrangement joins TRBV30 to TRBJ2-7; D is perhaps TRBD1 (6 bases). The clonotype was recovered from a man younger than 45 with type 1 diabetes. The CDR3 coding sequence is TGTGCCTGGAGTGTACAGGGATACGAGCAGTACTTC. Translated: CAWSVQGYEQYF. The full variable domain, with the rest looked up from reference TRBV30 and TRBJ2-7, is SQTIHQWPATLVQPVGSPLSLECTVEGTSNPNLYWYRQAAGRGLQLLFYSVGIGQISSEVPQNLSASRPQDRQFILSSKKLLLSDSGFYLCAWSVQGYEQYFGPGTRLTVT.